These 4 T cell receptor beta chains originate from one sample sequenced in a study of blood T cell repertoires in COVID-19. Profiling relied on immunoSEQ multiplex PCR, and the TCRdb table lists in-frame clones only, not all of them. Among approximately 470,000 clones listed, approximately 85% were seen once. Sequencing was done on a sample of peripheral blood. Receptors originate from a human donor in a cohort sampled during active COVID-19.

The chain uses TRBV27 and TRBJ1-5; 8 bases match TRBD1. Trimming removed 3 bases from V and 2 bases from J; junction bases left unmatched: 3. This CDR3 has 15 amino acids. Germline CDR1 MNHEY, CDR2 SMNVEV (reference sequence). CDR3 DNA: TGTGCCAGCAGTTTCGGACAGGGTCGCAATCAGCCCCAGCATTTT. Its translation is CASSFGQGRNQPQHF.

This sequence joins TRBV28 and TRBJ2-3; D is unresolved. Germline V gene lookup returns CDR1 MDHEN and CDR2 SYDVKM. This CDR3 comprises 16 residues. V was shortened by 4 bases and J by 6 bases, with 20 bases between the two germline ends. CDR3 sequence: CASSSSPYRLGDTQYF. CDR3 nucleotides: TGTGCCAGCAGTTCTTCCCCTTACCGACTCGGGGATACGCAGTATTTT.

This sequence joins TRBV19 and TRBJ1-4; D uncertain. This CDR3 has 15 amino acids. Germline V lookup: CDR1 LNHDA, CDR2 SQIVND (reference sequence). The germline V and J ends were trimmed by 3 bases and 0 bases, with 8 bases remaining between them. The CDR3 is CASSMAKSTNEKLFF. The CDR3 coding sequence is TGTGCCAGTAGTATGGCAAAATCAACTAATGAAAAACTGTTTTTT.

There are a few counts of this clone. The chain links TRBV28 to TRBJ1-6, with a weak D call TRBD1 (6 bases). Germline-derived CDR1 and CDR2 are MDHEN and SYDVKM. Trimming stripped 7 bases from V and 8 bases from J, with 18 bases between. The CDR3 has 15 amino acids. The CDR3 sequence: CASTRQRDTYSPLHF. The CDR3 DNA reads TGTGCCAGCACCAGGCAGCGGGACACCTATTCACCCCTCCACTTT.